This T cell receptor (beta chain) comes out of a study of T cell responses to AZD1222 COVID-19 vaccine. Findings and limits, study-wide: Nearly half of the spike-specific TCRs reportedly recognize variant regions that carry no mutations. Most donors were white British, females outnumbered males, and clonal diversity was possibly underestimated. Among AZD1222 vaccinees, only 5 to 7 were seropositive at baseline. Vaccine-associated CD4 TCRs spanned spike, dominant at 160-218 and 743-854.

In the case of this clone: Its specificity is not known.

Sequenced by immunoSEQ multiplex PCR; TCRdb stores in-frame clones only, minus some. There are 150,000 or so clones in the sample; 80% to 90% occur only once, and about 2.7% lies in the top ten. V lost 1 base, J lost 4 bases, and 4 bases lay in between. The CDR3 extends over 13 amino acids. Germline V gene sequence: CDR1 LGHDT, CDR2 YNNKEL (reference sequence). Sequenced material: peripheral blood, taken on day 0 of AZD1222 vaccination. This TCR was recovered from an adult in good health. The chain combines TRBV3-1 (or the pseudogene TRBV3-2) with TRBJ2-2; unclear D gene. The CDR3 sequence: CASSQVSTGELFF. The CDR3 coding sequence is TGTGCCAGCAGCCAAGTCTCCACCGGGGAGCTGTTTTTT.